Sequencing of this TCR beta chain was carried out in a study of T cells in Graves' hyperthyroidism and ophthalmopathy. Study-wide findings and caveats: Blood shared most expanded thyroid clonotypes above 0.001. Patients with ophthalmopathy were separated from those with stable hyperthyroidism by a 13 V-J model.

What was amplified from RNA transcripts were TCR beta CDR3 regions. Primed by the HTBI set, a first-round RT-PCR was run on the TCR CDR3. TCRdb passed the multiplex PCR reads through MiXCR, listing each CDR3 protein once. The data hold 300,000 to 400,000 distinct CDR3 sequences, with roughly 23% observed a single time. Points on this clonotype: As yet, its antigen is unknown.

The CDR3 sequence is 16 residues long. The V gene's germline CDR1 is MNHEY and CDR2 SVGAGI. The ends were cut back, 2 bases at V and 0 bases at J, with 10 bases in the middle. Specimen: blood. This sequence was found in a woman aged 45 to 65 with Graves' hyperthyroidism. This chain links TRBV6-5 with TRBJ1-4; the D is unclear. The CDR3 DNA reads as TGTGCCAGCAGTTACGCTAACGGTGCAACTAATGAAAAACTGTTTTTT. Its protein product is CASSYANGATNEKLFF.